This TCR beta chain was sequenced in a study of neurological immune-mediated disorders. Template-switch 5'RACE cDNA synthesis added a 10-nucleotide unique molecular identifier. Via MiXCR, TCRdb re-called the 5' RACE reads, giving one row per CDR3 protein. The sample includes about 50,000 distinct CDR3 sequences, about 2% seen only once; the top ten take 2.2%. This clonotype showed up many times. Trimming left V 3 bases short and J 1 base short, with 12 bases between. Germline CDR1 reads DFQATT; CDR2 reads SNEGSKA (reference sequence). The CDR3 consists of 14 residues. The sample was PBMCs. The chain links TRBV20-1 to TRBJ1-2; D possibly corresponds to TRBD1 (5 bases). This clonotype originated in a woman in her thirties or forties with multiple sclerosis. The CDR3 sequence is CSAREGSLNYGYTF. The CDR3 region has the DNA TGCAGTGCTAGGGAGGGGTCCCTTAACTATGGCTACACCTTC.